This passage covers 4 T cell receptor beta chains from one sample sequenced in a study of cytomegalovirus exposure and HLA in healthy donors. Sequencing used immunoSEQ multiplex PCR; TCRdb keeps in-frame clones, though not all of them. This sample has a few hundred thousand clones; approximately 90% occur once, and the top ten carry 0.8% to 0.85%. Sequenced material: PBMCs. These receptors were obtained from a woman aged 18-29 years in good health and CMV-seronegative.

The chain employs TRBV4-1 and TRBJ1-5; no reliable D call. This CDR3 spans 17 amino acids. The ends were cut back, 6 bases at V and 3 bases at J, with 21 bases in the middle. Germline V gene data show CDR1 as MGHRA and CDR2 as YSYEKL. CDR3 nucleotides: TGCGCCAGCAGTCTTGAGGCAAGGATGATTGTCAATCAGCCCCAGCATTTT. It specifies CASSLEARMIVNQPQHF.

The chain carries TRBV28 and TRBJ1-1, with 9 bases fitting TRBD1. Losses at the gene ends were 5 bases for V and 3 bases for J; bases not matched to a gene: 10. The CDR3 contains 16 residues. From germline, CDR1 is MDHEN and CDR2 SYDVKM. The CDR3 reads CASSPQGTGRHTEAFF. The CDR3 nucleotides read TGTGCCAGCAGTCCGCAAGGGACAGGGCGTCACACTGAAGCTTTCTTT.

The chain recombines TRBV5-1 with TRBJ2-3; TRBD2 matches at 8 bases. The CDR3 runs 20 residues. V gave up 6 bases and J gave up 6 bases; unmatched junction bases: 27. CDR1 SGHRS and CDR2 YFSETQ come from the germline V gene. This CDR3 reads CASTAPGGSGSYLRGDTQYF. Written as DNA, the CDR3 is TGCGCCAGCACCGCACCTGGGGGGAGCGGGAGTTACCTAAGAGGGGATACGCAGTATTTT. Variable domain in full (rest from reference TRBV5-1 and TRBJ2-3): KAGVTQTPRYLIKTRGQQVTLSCSPISGHRSVSWYQQTPGQGLQFLFEYFSETQRNKGNFPGRFSGRQFSNSRSEMNVSTLELGDSALYLCASTAPGGSGSYLRGDTQYFGPGTRLTVL.

This sequence joins TRBV27 and TRBJ2-2, with 9 bases fitting TRBD1. V lost 0 bases, J lost 4 bases, and 3 bases stayed unmatched. Germline CDR1 reads MNHEY; CDR2 reads SMNVEV (reference sequence). The CDR3 consists of 16 residues. The chain's CDR3 is CASSLSQTGGTGELFF. For the CDR3, the DNA is TGTGCCAGCAGTTTATCCCAGACAGGGGGCACCGGGGAGCTGTTTTTT.